The rows below give T cell receptor beta chains drawn from one sample of a study of blood T cells in healthy people across ages. Using its own MiXCR run on the 5' RACE reads, TCRdb lists one record per CDR3 protein. The sample has more than 650,000 distinct CDR3 sequences, 53% seen once. Sequencing was done on a sample of blood. The origin of the receptors is a man older than 75 in good health. Each CDR3 is given without its conserved first and last residue. Each record gives: clone size, V gene, CDR3 protein. A row's size may be missing; if present it is once, few, many or a size class.

size: NA
V: TRBV6-6
CDR3: ASSPVGMGNQPQH

size: NA
V: TRBV4-2
CDR3: ASSQGAGTGAEQPQH

size: NA
V: TRBV10-1
CDR3: ASSAFRDNSYNEQF

size: many
V: TRBV24-1
CDR3: ATSDSRTGRPETQY

size: NA
V: TRBV25-1
CDR3: ASSEGQGWHRDAY

size: NA
V: TRBV10-1
CDR3: ASSESPTLAKNIQY

size: NA
V: TRBV11-2
CDR3: ASSRAEGATQILDEQF

size: NA
V: TRBV6-1
CDR3: ASTTRLADNPGDEQY

size: NA
V: TRBV20-1
CDR3: SAGRDGSNYGYT

size: NA
V: TRBV20-1
CDR3: SARAPRLNTEAF

size: few
V: TRBV20-1
CDR3: SARMSLAVSYEQY

size: few
V: TRBV27
CDR3: ASSTGVGNQPQH

size: NA
V: TRBV27
CDR3: ASKASGRNEQF

size: NA
V: TRBV11-2
CDR3: ASSLSEGSGYT

size: NA
V: TRBV7-2
CDR3: ASSTLAGGCNEQF

size: few
V: TRBV7-6
CDR3: ASSLRADNSPLH

size: NA
V: TRBV12-3/TRBV12-4
CDR3: ASREASMTHNEQY

size: NA
V: TRBV27
CDR3: ASSTSGDNQPQH

size: NA
V: TRBV6-4
CDR3: ASSDSNTYNEQF

size: few
V: TRBV13
CDR3: ASSLIAGETQY

size: NA
V: TRBV3-1
CDR3: ASSQLEAGKYGYT

size: few
V: TRBV9
CDR3: ASSVQAGGADTQY

size: once
V: TRBV7-9
CDR3: ASSSTSGRRGEQF

size: few
V: TRBV24-1
CDR3: ATSDLTSGRDEQY

size: NA
V: TRBV7-3
CDR3: ASSSGKNNEQY

size: NA
V: TRBV24-1
CDR3: ATSDPGRGKPYEQY

size: once
V: TRBV24-1
CDR3: ATSAAGGLNTEAF

size: few
V: TRBV6-1
CDR3: ASSETHRYAY

size: NA
V: TRBV7-2
CDR3: ASSLRARGQYEQY

size: few
V: TRBV27
CDR3: ASSQGFADTQY

size: NA
V: TRBV5-1
CDR3: ASSRIPGGAATQY

size: few
V: TRBV29-1
CDR3: SAGRASGYT

size: NA
V: TRBV6-5
CDR3: ASKKTGQPQH

size: NA
V: TRBV12-3/TRBV12-4
CDR3: ASSRGQAGYT

size: few
V: TRBV12-3/TRBV12-4
CDR3: ASSLIGTSGANEQF

size: NA
V: TRBV7-2
CDR3: ASRIVGGLGTGELF

size: NA
V: TRBV11-2
CDR3: ASSPIAGRETQY

size: NA
V: TRBV5-1
CDR3: ASSLTTVVGEQY

size: NA
V: TRBV5-6
CDR3: ASSLEGGQGAAGELF

size: NA
V: TRBV20-1
CDR3: SARGGAGTSYNEQF

size: few
V: TRBV3-1
CDR3: ASSHQSQRGSSYNEQF